The 20 T cell receptor beta chains given below trace back to one sample, sequenced in a study of cytomegalovirus exposure and HLA in healthy donors. The PCR used 60 Vbeta and 13 Jbeta primers. Some clones are missing from TCRdb's copy, which holds only in-frame ones; the method was immunoSEQ multiplex PCR. The data show around 200,000 clones, with roughly 68% seen just once and around 2.6% held by the top ten. Sequencing used PBMCs. The origin of the receptors is a man aged 40-49 years in good health and CMV-seropositive.

This clone has more than one count but fewer than ten. The chain is built from TRBV11-2 and TRBJ1-1; 7 bases are a match to TRBD1. The CDR3 contains 14 residues. Germline assignment: CDR1 SGHAT and CDR2 FQNNGV. J was trimmed by 3 bases and V by 4 bases; bases with no gene match: 5. DNA of the CDR3: TGTGCCAGCAGCTCCAGGGGGTTGCACACTGAAGCTTTCTTT. This codes for CASSSRGLHTEAFF.

This chain links TRBV6-1 with TRBJ1-2; 7 nucleotides line up with TRBD1. CDR1 and CDR2 from the germline V gene are MNHNS and SASEGT. The V and J ends lost 8 bases and 6 bases, in that order; junction bases with no gene match: 9. The CDR3 runs to 13 residues. The CDR3: CASGDSPQDGYTF. The CDR3 DNA sequence: TGTGCCAGCGGGGACAGCCCCCAGGATGGCTACACCTTC.

Comments on this clone: In the same sample, other DNA sequences code for this CDR3. The J gene is TRBJ1-5, the V gene TRBV28; TRBD1 matches at 8 bases. CDR3 length: 16 residues. V was clipped by 5 bases and J by 4 bases; unmatched bases: 10. CDR1 MDHEN and CDR2 SYDVKM come from the germline V gene. The CDR3 reads CASSLLQGAGNQPQHF. CDR3 in DNA: TGTGCCAGCAGTCTCCTTCAGGGGGCAGGGAATCAGCCCCAGCATTTT.

The chain uses TRBV21-1 and TRBJ2-7; TRBD2, the table's D call, was not compared with the DNA. TRBV21-1 is a documented pseudogene. This CDR3 is built from 14 residues. The CDR3 sequence: CASSKAVATTEQYF. Here the CDR3 DNA reads TGTGCCAGCAGCAAAGCGGTTGCTACTACGGAGCAGTACTTC.

A few counts support this clone. V gene TRBV5-1 combines with J gene TRBJ1-1; D remains unclear. Trimming removed 5 bases at V and 4 bases at J, with 18 bases between. This CDR3 has 15 residues. Germline-derived CDR1 and CDR2 are SGHRS and YFSETQ. In DNA form, the CDR3 reads TGCGCCAGCAGTTTCGGAGCGCTTTGGGTCACTGAAGCTTTCTTT. It codes for CASSFGALWVTEAFF.

The chain uses TRBV5-1 and TRBJ1-3; D call uncertain. Germline V gene data show CDR1 as SGHRS and CDR2 as YFSETQ. The V end lost 0 bases, the J end lost 4 bases, and 11 bases lay between the germline ends. The CDR3 is made up of 15 amino acids. This CDR3 reads CASSLAGREGNTIYF. CDR3 in DNA: TGCGCCAGCAGCTTGGCCGGGAGAGAGGGAAACACCATATATTTT.

The chain couples TRBV4-1 to TRBJ1-2, with TRBD1 identical over 8 bases. Per the germline V gene, CDR1 is MGHRA and CDR2 is YSYEKL. The junction had 9 bases not matched to a gene; V was cut back by 2 bases and J by 4 bases. This CDR3 is 16 amino acids long. The DNA for the CDR3 is TGCGCCAGCAGCCAATGGGCGACAGGGGAATTCTATGGCTACACCTTC. This translates into CASSQWATGEFYGYTF.

The CDR3 DNA reads as TGCAGCGTGCTGACAAGCGGTAATGAAAAACTGTTTTTT. As protein: CSVLTSGNEKLFF. The chain couples TRBV29-1 to TRBJ1-4, with D unclear. V was shortened by 6 bases and J by 4 bases, with 12 bases between the two germline ends. From germline, CDR1 is SQVTM and CDR2 ANQGSEA. CDR3 length: 13 residues.

V and J are TRBV5-4 and TRBJ1-3; the match to TRBD1 covers 8 bases. This CDR3 contains 16 residues. Germline V gene lookup returns CDR1 SGHNT and CDR2 YYREEE (reference sequence). The V and J ends lost 4 bases and 0 bases, in that order; junction bases with no gene match: 6. In nucleotides, the CDR3 is TGTGCCAGCAGCCAGGACAGGGCCCCCTCTGGAAACACCATATATTTT. Translated, it gives CASSQDRAPSGNTIYF.

The chain recombines TRBV4-2 with TRBJ2-5; maybe TRBD1 (5 bases). Trimming removed 4 bases at V and 4 bases at J, with 19 bases between. Germline V lookup: CDR1 LGHNA, CDR2 YNFKEQ. The CDR3 extends over 16 amino acids. CDR3 loop: CASSPARVGLGETQYF. The DNA for the CDR3 is TGTGCCAGCAGCCCCGCCAGGGTAGGTTTAGGAGAGACCCAGTACTTC.

This clone came up a few times. This chain connects TRBV6-5 to TRBJ2-3, with 10 bases aligning to TRBD2. The V segment lost 2 bases and the J segment 5 bases; nucleotides outside the gene matches: 4. This CDR3 region has 15 residues. CDR1 is MNHEY, CDR2 SVGAGI, per germline. CDR3 residues: CASSYQRGGLDTQYF. The CDR3 bases are TGTGCCAGCAGTTACCAGCGGGGGGGTCTAGATACGCAGTATTTT.

This chain joins TRBV19 and TRBJ1-4; no clear D gene. This CDR3 is built from 15 residues. CDR1 is LNHDA and CDR2 is SQIVND in the germline V gene (reference sequence). V gave up 6 bases and J gave up 0 bases, with 11 bases separating them. The CDR3 region has the DNA TGTGCCAGTAGCGGCTACACAGCAACTAATGAAAAACTGTTTTTT. Translation gives CASSGYTATNEKLFF.

The chain joins TRBV19 to TRBJ2-7, with TRBD1 as a possible D gene (5 bases). V was clipped by 3 bases and J by 2 bases, with 11 bases between them. This CDR3 has 14 amino acids. CDR1 and CDR2 from the germline V gene are LNHDA and SQIVND (reference sequence). The CDR3 DNA follows: TGTGCCAGTAGTATTCCAGGGATGGCCTACGAGCAGTACTTC. Its translation: CASSIPGMAYEQYF.

This chain uses TRBV4-1 with TRBJ1-2; no firm D call. The germline V and J ends were trimmed by 0 bases and 4 bases, with 12 bases remaining between them. Per the germline V gene, CDR1 is MGHRA and CDR2 is YSYEKL. This CDR3 region has 15 residues. CDR3: CASSQEMGDGYGYTF. The DNA of the CDR3 is TGCGCCAGCAGCCAAGAAATGGGAGATGGCTATGGCTACACCTTC.

The chain has TRBV7-2 and TRBJ2-6; D may be TRBD1 (6 bases). The V gene lost 5 bases and the J gene lost 0 bases, with 17 bases spanning the gap. This CDR3 is 18 amino acids long. Germline V gene lookup returns CDR1 SGHTA and CDR2 FQGNSA. CDR3 DNA: TGTGCCAGCAGCCCCCGGGGACATTCTTTCTCTGGGGCCAACGTCCTGACTTTC. Amino acid sequence: CASSPRGHSFSGANVLTF.

This chain connects TRBV5-8 to TRBJ1-1; 8 positions match TRBD1. Germline CDR1 reads SGHTS; CDR2 reads YDEGEE. Unmatched junction bases numbered 7, after V lost 5 bases and J lost 4 bases. The CDR3 has 14 amino acids. The CDR3 DNA reads as TGTGCCAGCAGTCCCAGGGGGCGAGGCACTGAAGCTTTCTTT. Encoded protein: CASSPRGRGTEAFF.

The rearrangement joins TRBV11-2 to TRBJ2-1; TRBD1 is a possible D gene (5 bases). Trimming took 1 base from V and 5 from J, leaving 15 bases between them. CDR1 is SGHAT, CDR2 FQNNGV, per germline. This CDR3 has 16 amino acids. CDR3 amino acids: CASSLVPRQTDNEQFF. The DNA for the CDR3 is TGTGCCAGCAGCTTAGTTCCGCGACAGACTGACAATGAGCAGTTCTTC.

CDR3 nucleotides: TGTGCCAGCAGCTTTAGCAGGGGCGATTCACCCCTCCACTTT. It translates to CASSFSRGDSPLHF. V is TRBV5-6 and J is TRBJ1-6, with a possible D match to TRBD1 (6 bases). CDR1 and CDR2 from the germline V gene are SGHDT and YYEEEE. V was clipped by 2 bases and J by 8 bases, with 11 bases between them. The CDR3 length is 14 residues.

The chain recombines TRBV2 with TRBJ2-7; 11 nucleotides align to TRBD1. CDR3 size: 15 residues. Per germline, CDR1 SNHLY and CDR2 FYNNEI. V gave up 3 bases and J gave up 4 bases; unmatched junction bases: 5. CDR3 sequence: CASSDGTGGWYEQYF. The CDR3 DNA reads as TGTGCCAGCAGTGATGGGACAGGGGGATGGTACGAGCAGTACTTC.

The chain joins TRBV19 to TRBJ2-2, with 9 bases lining up with TRBD1. The CDR3 totals 17 residues. V gave up 3 bases and J gave up 7 bases; unmatched junction bases: 12. Germline assignment: CDR1 LNHDA and CDR2 SQIVND (reference sequence). Here the CDR3 DNA reads TGTGCCAGTAGTATGGTGTGGACAGGGGACCACCGCGGGGAGCTGTTTTTT. This translates into CASSMVWTGDHRGELFF.